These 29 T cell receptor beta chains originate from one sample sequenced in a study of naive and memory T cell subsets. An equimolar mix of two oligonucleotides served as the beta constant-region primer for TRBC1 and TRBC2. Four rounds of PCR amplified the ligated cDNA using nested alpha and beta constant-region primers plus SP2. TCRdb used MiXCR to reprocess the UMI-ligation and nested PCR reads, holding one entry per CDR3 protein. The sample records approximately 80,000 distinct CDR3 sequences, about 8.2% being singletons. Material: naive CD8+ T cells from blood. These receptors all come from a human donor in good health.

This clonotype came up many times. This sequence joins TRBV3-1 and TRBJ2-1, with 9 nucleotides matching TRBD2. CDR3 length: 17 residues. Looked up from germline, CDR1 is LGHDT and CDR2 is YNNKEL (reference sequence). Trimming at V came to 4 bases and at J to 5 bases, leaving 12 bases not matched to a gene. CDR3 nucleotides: TGTGCCAGCAGCCGCAAGCAACTAGCGGGTTTCAACAATGAGCAGTTCTTC. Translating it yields CASSRKQLAGFNNEQFF.

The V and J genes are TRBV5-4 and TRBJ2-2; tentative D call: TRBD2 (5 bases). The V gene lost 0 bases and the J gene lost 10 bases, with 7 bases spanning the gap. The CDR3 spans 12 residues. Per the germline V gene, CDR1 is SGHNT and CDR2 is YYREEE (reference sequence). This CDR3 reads CASSLDSVELFF. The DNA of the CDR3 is TGTGCCAGCAGCTTGGATAGCGTGGAGCTGTTTTTT.

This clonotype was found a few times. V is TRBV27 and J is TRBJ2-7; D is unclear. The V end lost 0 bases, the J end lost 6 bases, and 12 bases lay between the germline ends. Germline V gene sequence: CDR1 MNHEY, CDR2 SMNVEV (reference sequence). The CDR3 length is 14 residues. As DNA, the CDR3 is TGTGCCAGCAGTTTATCGCCCCGGTCTGGCGAGCAGTACTTC. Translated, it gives CASSLSPRSGEQYF.

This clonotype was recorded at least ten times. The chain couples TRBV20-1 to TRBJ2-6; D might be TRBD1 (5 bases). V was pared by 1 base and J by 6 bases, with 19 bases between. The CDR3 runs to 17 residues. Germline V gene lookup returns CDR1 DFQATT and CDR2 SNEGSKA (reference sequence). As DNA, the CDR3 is TGCAGTGCTAGAGGTGGGCAGGGAACGTTACAGGCCAACGTCCTGACTTTC. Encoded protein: CSARGGQGTLQANVLTF.

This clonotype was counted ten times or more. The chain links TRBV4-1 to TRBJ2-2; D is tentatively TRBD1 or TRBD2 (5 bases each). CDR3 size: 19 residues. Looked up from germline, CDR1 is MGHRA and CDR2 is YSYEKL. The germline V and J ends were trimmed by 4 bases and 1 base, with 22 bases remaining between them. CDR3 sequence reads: CASSPQGQGPGRNTGELFF. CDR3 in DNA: TGCGCCAGCAGCCCCCAGGGTCAAGGGCCAGGGAGGAACACCGGGGAGCTGTTTTTT.

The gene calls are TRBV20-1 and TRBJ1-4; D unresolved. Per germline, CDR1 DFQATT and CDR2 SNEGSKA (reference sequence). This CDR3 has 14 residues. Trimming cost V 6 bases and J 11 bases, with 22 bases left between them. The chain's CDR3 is CSAIPRADPEKLFF. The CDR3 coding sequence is TGCAGTGCCATTCCTCGGGCAGATCCTGAGAAACTGTTTTTT.

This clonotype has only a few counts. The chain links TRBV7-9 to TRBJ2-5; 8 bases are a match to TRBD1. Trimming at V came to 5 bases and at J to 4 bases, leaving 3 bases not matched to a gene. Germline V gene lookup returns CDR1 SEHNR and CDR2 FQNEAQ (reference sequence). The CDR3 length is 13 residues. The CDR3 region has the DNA TGTGCCAGCAGCCTAGACAGGGGAGAGACCCAGTACTTC. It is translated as CASSLDRGETQYF.

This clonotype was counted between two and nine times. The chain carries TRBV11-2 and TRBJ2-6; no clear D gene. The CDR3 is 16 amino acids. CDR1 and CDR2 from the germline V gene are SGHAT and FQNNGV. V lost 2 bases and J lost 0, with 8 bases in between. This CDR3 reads CASSLIGYSGANVLTF. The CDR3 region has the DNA TGTGCCAGCAGCTTAATTGGGTACTCTGGGGCCAACGTCCTGACTTTC.

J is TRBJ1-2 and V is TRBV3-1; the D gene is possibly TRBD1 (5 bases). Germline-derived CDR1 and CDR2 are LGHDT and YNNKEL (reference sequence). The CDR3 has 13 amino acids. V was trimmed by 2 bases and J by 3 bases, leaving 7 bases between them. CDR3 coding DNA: TGTGCCAGCAGCCAAACAGGAGACTATGGCTACACCTTC. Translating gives CASSQTGDYGYTF.

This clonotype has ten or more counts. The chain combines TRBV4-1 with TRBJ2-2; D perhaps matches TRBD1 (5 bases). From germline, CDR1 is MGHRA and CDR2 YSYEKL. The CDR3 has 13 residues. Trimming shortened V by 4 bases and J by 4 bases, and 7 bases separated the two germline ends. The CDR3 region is CASSPTGTGELFF. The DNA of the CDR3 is TGCGCCAGCAGCCCCACAGGCACCGGGGAGCTGTTTTTT.

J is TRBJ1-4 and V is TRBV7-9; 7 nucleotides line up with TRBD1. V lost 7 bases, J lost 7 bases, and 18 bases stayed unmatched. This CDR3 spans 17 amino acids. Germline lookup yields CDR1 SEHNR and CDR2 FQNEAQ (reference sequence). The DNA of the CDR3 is TGTGCCAGCATCCGCTCGTCTGAGGGGGCAGACGGTGAAAAACTGTTTTTT. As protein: CASIRSSEGADGEKLFF.

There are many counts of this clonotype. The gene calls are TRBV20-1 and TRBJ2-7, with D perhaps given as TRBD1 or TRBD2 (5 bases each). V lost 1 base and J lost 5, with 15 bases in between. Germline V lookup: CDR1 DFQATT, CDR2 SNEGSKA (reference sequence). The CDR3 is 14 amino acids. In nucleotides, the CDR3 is TGCAGTGCTAGAGGACAGATTAAGGAGGACGAGCAGTACTTC. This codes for CSARGQIKEDEQYF.

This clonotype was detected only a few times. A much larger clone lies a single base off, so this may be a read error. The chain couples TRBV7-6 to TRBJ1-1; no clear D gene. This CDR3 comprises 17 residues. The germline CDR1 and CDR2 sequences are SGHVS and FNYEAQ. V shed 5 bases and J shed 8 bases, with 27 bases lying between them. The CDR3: CASSQTGEATLEAEAFF. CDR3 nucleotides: TGTGCCAGCAGCCAAACTGGGGAGGCCACATTGGAAGCGGAAGCTTTCTTT.

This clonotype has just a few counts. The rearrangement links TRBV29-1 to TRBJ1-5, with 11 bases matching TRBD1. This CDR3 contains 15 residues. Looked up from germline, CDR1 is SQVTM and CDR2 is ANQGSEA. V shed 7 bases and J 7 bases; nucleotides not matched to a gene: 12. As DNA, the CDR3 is TGCAGCGCTGGCGAGGACAGGGGGCGTGGGCAGCCCCAGCATTTT. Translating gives CSAGEDRGRGQPQHF.

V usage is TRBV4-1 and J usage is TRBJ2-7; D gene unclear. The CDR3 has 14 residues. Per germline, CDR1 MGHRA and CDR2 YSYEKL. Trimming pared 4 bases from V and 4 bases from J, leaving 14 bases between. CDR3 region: CASSPPETGYEQYF. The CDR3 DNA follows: TGCGCCAGCAGCCCCCCGGAGACGGGTTACGAGCAGTACTTC.

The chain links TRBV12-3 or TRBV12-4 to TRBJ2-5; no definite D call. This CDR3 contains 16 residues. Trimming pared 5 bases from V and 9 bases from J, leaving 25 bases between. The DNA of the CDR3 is TGTGCCAGCAGTCCTAGACTCACCGGGCCCCGAATGGCCCAGTACTTC. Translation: CASSPRLTGPRMAQYF.

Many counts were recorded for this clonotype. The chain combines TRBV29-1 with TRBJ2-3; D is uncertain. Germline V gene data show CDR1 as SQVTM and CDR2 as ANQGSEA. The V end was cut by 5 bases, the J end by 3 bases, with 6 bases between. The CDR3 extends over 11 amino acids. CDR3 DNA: TGCAGCGTTATTGCGACAGATACGCAGTATTTT. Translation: CSVIATDTQYF.

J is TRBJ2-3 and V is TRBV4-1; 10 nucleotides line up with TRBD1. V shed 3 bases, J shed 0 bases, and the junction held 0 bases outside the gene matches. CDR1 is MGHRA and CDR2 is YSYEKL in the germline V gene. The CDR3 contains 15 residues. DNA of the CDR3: TGCGCCAGCAGCCAGGACAGGGGGAGCACAGATACGCAGTATTTT. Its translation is CASSQDRGSTDTQYF.

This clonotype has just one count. CDR3 coding DNA: TGTGTCAGTCAGGAGACCGGGGAGCTGTTTTTT. Its protein product is CVSQETGELFF. V gene TRBV28 combines with J gene TRBJ2-2; D remains ambiguous. The germline gives CDR1 MDHEN, CDR2 SYDVKM. The CDR3 extends over 11 amino acids.

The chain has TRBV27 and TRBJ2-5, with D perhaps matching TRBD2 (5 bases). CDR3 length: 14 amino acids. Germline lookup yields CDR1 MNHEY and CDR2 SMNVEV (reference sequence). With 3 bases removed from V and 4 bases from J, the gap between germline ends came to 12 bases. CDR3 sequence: CASSFSDYGETQYF. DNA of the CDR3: TGTGCCAGCAGTTTTTCTGACTATGGAGAGACCCAGTACTTC.

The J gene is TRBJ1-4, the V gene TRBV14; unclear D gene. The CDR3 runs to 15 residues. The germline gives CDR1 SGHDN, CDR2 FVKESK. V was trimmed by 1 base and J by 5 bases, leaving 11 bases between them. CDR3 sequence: CASSQGRQRNEKLFF. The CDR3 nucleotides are TGTGCCAGCAGCCAAGGACGGCAGCGGAATGAAAAACTGTTTTTT.

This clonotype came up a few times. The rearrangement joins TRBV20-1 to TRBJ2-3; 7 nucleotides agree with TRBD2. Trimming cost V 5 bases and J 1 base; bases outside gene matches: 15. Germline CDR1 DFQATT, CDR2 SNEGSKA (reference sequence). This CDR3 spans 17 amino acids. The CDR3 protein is CSAADPETSSGTDTQYF. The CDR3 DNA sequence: TGCAGTGCTGCCGACCCTGAGACTAGCTCTGGCACAGATACGCAGTATTTT.

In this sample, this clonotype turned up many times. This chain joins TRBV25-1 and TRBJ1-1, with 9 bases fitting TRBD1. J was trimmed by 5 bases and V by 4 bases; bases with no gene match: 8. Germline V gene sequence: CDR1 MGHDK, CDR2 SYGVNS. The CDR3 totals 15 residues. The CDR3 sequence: CASSGRDRVSTEAFF. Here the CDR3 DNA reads TGTGCCAGCAGTGGCCGGGACAGGGTTTCGACTGAAGCTTTCTTT. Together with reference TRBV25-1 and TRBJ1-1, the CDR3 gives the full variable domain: EADIYQTPRYLVIGTGKKITLECSQTMGHDKMYWYQQDPGMELHLIHYSYGVNSTEKGDLSSESTVSRIRTEHFPLTLESARPSHTSQYLCASSGRDRVSTEAFFGQGTRLTVV.

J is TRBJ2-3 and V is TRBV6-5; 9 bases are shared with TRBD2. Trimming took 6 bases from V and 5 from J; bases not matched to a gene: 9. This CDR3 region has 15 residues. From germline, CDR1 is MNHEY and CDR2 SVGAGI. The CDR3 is CASSGEGLAGDTQYF. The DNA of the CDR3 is TGTGCCAGCAGCGGAGAGGGACTAGCCGGAGATACGCAGTATTTT.

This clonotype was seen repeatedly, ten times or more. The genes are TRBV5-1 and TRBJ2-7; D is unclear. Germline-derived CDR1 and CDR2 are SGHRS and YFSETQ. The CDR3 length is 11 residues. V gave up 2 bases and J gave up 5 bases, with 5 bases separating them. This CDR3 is CASSFSNEQYF. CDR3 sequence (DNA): TGCGCCAGCAGCTTTTCTAACGAGCAGTACTTC.

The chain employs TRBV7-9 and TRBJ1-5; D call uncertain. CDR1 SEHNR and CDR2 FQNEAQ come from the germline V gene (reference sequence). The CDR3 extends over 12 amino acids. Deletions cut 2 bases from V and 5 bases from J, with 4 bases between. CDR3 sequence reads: CASSLLDQPQHF. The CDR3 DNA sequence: TGTGCCAGCAGCTTATTGGATCAGCCCCAGCATTTT.

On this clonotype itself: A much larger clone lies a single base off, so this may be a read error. CDR3 bases: TGTGCCAGCAGCTCGGGACAGGTCTATGGCTACACCTTC. Translating it yields CASSSGQVYGYTF. The chain recombines TRBV7-8 with TRBJ1-2, with 8 bases matching TRBD1. Germline V CDR1 and CDR2: SGHVS, FQNEAQ. The CDR3 runs 13 residues. Trimming took 4 bases from V and 4 from J; bases not matched to a gene: 2. The entire variable domain, with the rest obtained from reference TRBV7-8 and TRBJ1-2, is as follows: GAGVSQSPRYKVAKRGQDVALRCDPISGHVSLFWYQQALGQGPEFLTYFQNEAQLDKSGLPSDRFFAERPEGSVSTLKIQRTQQEDSAVYLCASSSGQVYGYTFGSGTRLTVV.

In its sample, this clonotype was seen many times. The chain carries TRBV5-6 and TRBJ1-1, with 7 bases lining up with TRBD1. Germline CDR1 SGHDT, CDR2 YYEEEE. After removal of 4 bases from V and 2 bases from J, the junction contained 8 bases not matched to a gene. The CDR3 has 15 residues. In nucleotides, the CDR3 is TGTGCCAGCAGCGGAACGGACAGGACTAACACTGAAGCTTTCTTT. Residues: CASSGTDRTNTEAFF.

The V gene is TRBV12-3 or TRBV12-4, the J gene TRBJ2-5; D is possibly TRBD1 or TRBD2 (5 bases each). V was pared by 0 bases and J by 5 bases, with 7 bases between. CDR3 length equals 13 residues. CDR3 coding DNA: TGTGCCAGCAGTTTAGCCTGGGGGGAGACCCAGTACTTC. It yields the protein CASSLAWGETQYF.